One and the same sample provided the 20 T cell receptor beta chains below, sequenced in a study of T cell responses to AZD1222 COVID-19 vaccine. The protocol was immunoSEQ multiplex PCR, while the TCRdb copy is restricted to in-frame clones and leaves out a portion. Of some 120,000 clones in the sample, approximately 86% were seen once. The sequenced sample was peripheral blood, obtained on day 0 of AZD1222 vaccination. The source of these receptors is an adult in good health.

The chain carries TRBV27 and TRBJ1-1, with D perhaps TRBD1 (6 bases). In germline, CDR1 is MNHEY, CDR2 SMNVEV (reference sequence). The V end was cut by 8 bases, the J end by 0 bases, with 22 bases between. The CDR3 loop spans 17 amino acids. The CDR3 here is CASSLGGGGVLNTEAFF. In DNA form, the CDR3 reads TGTGCCAGCTCCCTGGGGGGGGGCGGAGTACTGAACACTGAAGCTTTCTTT.

This clone was picked up a small number of times. The V gene is TRBV6-5, the J gene TRBJ2-7; a weak D match, TRBD1 (6 bases). V was pared by 5 bases and J by 2 bases, with 13 bases between. Germline loops: CDR1 MNHEY, CDR2 SVGAGI. The CDR3 length is 14 residues. The CDR3 DNA follows: TGTGCCAGCAGTCAGGGGCGTTATACCTACGAGCAGTACTTC. Amino acids: CASSQGRYTYEQYF.

This clone has only one observation. The genes are TRBV28 and TRBJ1-1; D is ambiguous. The CDR3 has 15 residues. Germline values: CDR1 MDHEN, CDR2 SYDVKM. Trimming removed 0 bases from V and 3 bases from J, with 11 bases in between. This CDR3 is CASSLWGRGDTEAFF. CDR3 DNA: TGTGCCAGCAGTTTATGGGGCCGTGGGGACACTGAAGCTTTCTTT.

The chain uses TRBV28 and TRBJ1-1, with D perhaps matching TRBD1 (5 bases). The length of the CDR3 is 15 residues. Trimming stripped 3 bases from V and 6 bases from J, with 17 bases between. Germline CDR1 reads MDHEN; CDR2 reads SYDVKM. CDR3 DNA sequence: TGTGCCAGCAGTTTTGCAGGGAGTATTAGTGCTGAAGCTTTCTTT. Translation gives CASSFAGSISAEAFF.

The genes are TRBV19 and TRBJ2-3; unclear D gene. Trimming took off 5 bases at V and 0 bases at J, with 12 bases between the two ends. Germline-derived CDR1 and CDR2 are LNHDA and SQIVND (reference sequence). The CDR3 loop spans 15 amino acids. DNA of the CDR3: TGTGCCAGTAGTCCCCCCTGGGCTAGCACAGATACGCAGTATTTT. This codes for CASSPPWASTDTQYF.

The chain uses TRBV9 and TRBJ2-3, with D hard to call. The CDR3 covers 14 residues. The germline gives CDR1 SGDLS, CDR2 YYNGEE. Trimming shortened V by 1 base and J by 2 bases, and 8 bases separated the two germline ends. In DNA, the CDR3 is TGTGCCAGCAGCGTAAGACTGCCCACAGATACGCAGTATTTT. It is translated as CASSVRLPTDTQYF. The full variable domain, rest sourced from reference TRBV9 and TRBJ2-3, is DSGVTQTPKHLITATGQRVTLRCSPRSGDLSVYWYQQSLDQGLQFLIQYYNGEERAKGNILERFSAQQFPDLHSELNLSSLELGDSALYFCASSVRLPTDTQYFGPGTRLTVL.

The chain uses TRBV6-5 and TRBJ2-5; 8 bases are shared with TRBD1. Germline CDR1 MNHEY, CDR2 SVGAGI. The V gene end was trimmed by 7 bases and the J gene end by 2 bases; junction bases not matched to a gene: 6. The length of the CDR3 is 14 residues. The CDR3 region is CASTLGTGQETQYF. The CDR3 coding sequence is TGTGCCAGCACTCTAGGGACAGGACAAGAGACCCAGTACTTC.

The rearrangement joins TRBV30 to TRBJ2-3, with TRBD1 as a possible D gene (6 bases). The CDR3 extends over 14 amino acids. V was clipped by 4 bases and J by 8 bases, with 19 bases between them. Germline-derived CDR1 and CDR2 are GTSNPN and SVGIG (reference sequence). This CDR3 reads CAWTPEMIQGTQYF. The CDR3 DNA is TGTGCCTGGACCCCGGAGATGATACAGGGTACGCAGTATTTT.

In this sample, this clone turned up once. This rearrangement joins TRBV6-4 to TRBJ2-7; the match to TRBD2 covers 11 bases. CDR1 is MRHNA and CDR2 is SNTAGT in the germline V gene. This CDR3 spans 17 amino acids. V gave up 2 bases and J gave up 3 bases; unmatched junction bases: 9. CDR3 DNA sequence: TGTGCCAGCAGTGACCTCTCTAGCGGGGGGCTCCACTACGAGCAGTACTTC. Protein sequence: CASSDLSSGGLHYEQYF.

The chain has TRBV19 and TRBJ1-5; tentatively, D is TRBD1 (5 bases). Looked up from germline, CDR1 is LNHDA and CDR2 is SQIVND (reference sequence). This CDR3 comprises 13 residues. Trimming cost V 7 bases and J 5 bases, with 12 bases left between them. In DNA, the CDR3 is TGTGCCAGTAATCTCCTGGGGGATCAGCCCCAGCATTTT. It yields the protein CASNLLGDQPQHF.

This chain joins TRBV19 and TRBJ2-2; D call uncertain. Germline CDR1 and CDR2: LNHDA and SQIVND (reference sequence). Trimming left V 4 bases short and J 7 bases short, with 13 bases between. CDR3 length: 14 residues. The CDR3 nucleotides read TGTGCCAGTAGTACGCTCCGAAATGGCGGGGAGCTGTTTTTT. Its translation is CASSTLRNGGELFF.

Worth noting for this clone: At one end, the junction sequence differs from germline, possibly due to a read error. The chain carries TRBV7-6 and TRBJ2-7; D is unclear. Germline V gene data show CDR1 as SGHVS and CDR2 as FNYEAQ. The CDR3 spans 15 residues. CDR3 DNA: TGCGCACGGCCGACGGTCAGGTCGAGCTCCTACGAGCAGTACTTC. Encoded protein: CARPTVRSSSYEQYF. Together with reference TRBV7-6 and TRBJ2-7, the CDR3 gives the full variable domain: GAGVSQSPRYKVTKRGQDVALRCDPISGHVSLYWYRQALGQGPEFLTYFNYEAQQDKSGLPNDRFSAERPEGSISTLTIQRTEQRDSAMYRCARPTVRSSSYEQYFGPGTRLTVT.

The chain links TRBV7-9 to TRBJ1-6; weak D call: TRBD1 (6 bases). The CDR3 has 16 residues. From germline, CDR1 is SEHNR and CDR2 FQNEAQ (reference sequence). V shed 8 bases and J shed 5 bases, with 19 bases lying between them. CDR3 protein: CASSPARGLNNSPLHF. In DNA, the CDR3 is TGTGCCAGCTCCCCCGCCAGGGGCCTAAATAATTCACCCCTCCACTTT.

This chain uses TRBV11-1 with TRBJ2-5, with D unclear. CDR3 length: 12 residues. The germline V gene encodes CDR1 SGHAT and CDR2 FQDESV (reference sequence). V lost 1 base and J lost 3, with 3 bases in between. The CDR3 sequence is CASSLGKETQYF. The CDR3 region has the DNA TGTGCCAGCAGCTTAGGAAAAGAGACCCAGTACTTC.

The chain employs TRBV7-9 and TRBJ2-2; no reliable D call. CDR1 SEHNR and CDR2 FQNEAQ come from the germline V gene (reference sequence). The V gene lost 3 bases and the J gene lost 3 bases, with 2 bases spanning the gap. The CDR3 runs to 12 residues. The CDR3, as DNA: TGTGCCAGCAGCTTGGACACCGGGGAGCTGTTTTTT. It encodes CASSLDTGELFF.

This clone occurred once. The rearrangement uses TRBV30 and TRBJ2-7; a weak D match, TRBD1 (7 bases). Per germline, CDR1 GTSNPN and CDR2 SVGIG (reference sequence). Trimming shortened V by 1 base and J by 6 bases, and 13 bases separated the two germline ends. This CDR3 has 13 amino acids. CDR3 sequence: CAWSGRQGGEQYF. The CDR3 DNA reads TGTGCCTGGAGTGGGCGACAGGGAGGCGAGCAGTACTTC.

The gene calls are TRBV9 and TRBJ1-1, with D possibly being TRBD1 (5 bases). The V gene lost 3 bases and the J gene lost 1 base, with 7 bases spanning the gap. Germline assignment: CDR1 SGDLS and CDR2 YYNGEE. This CDR3 has 13 amino acids. DNA for the CDR3: TGTGCCAGCAGCGCCACAGGGAACACTGAAGCTTTCTTT. Its translation is CASSATGNTEAFF.

The rearrangement links TRBV18 to TRBJ2-1; D is uncertain. This CDR3 contains 15 residues. Between the trimmed V and J ends, which lost 5 bases and 3 bases, there was a span of 14 bases. The germline CDR1 and CDR2 sequences are KGHSH and LQKENI. The CDR3 nucleotides read TGTGCCAGCTCAGCGCCCAGCGCTAGCTACAATGAGCAGTTCTTC. Translated, it gives CASSAPSASYNEQFF.

The rearrangement uses TRBV4-1 and TRBJ2-5; 11 bases are shared with TRBD2. V shed 2 bases and J 4 bases; nucleotides not matched to a gene: 9. The CDR3 totals 17 residues. CDR1 is MGHRA, CDR2 YSYEKL, per germline. Here the CDR3 reads CASSQFLAGGSGETQYF. Written as DNA, the CDR3 is TGCGCCAGCAGCCAATTTTTAGCGGGGGGGAGTGGAGAGACCCAGTACTTC.

The chain recombines TRBV3-1 (or the pseudogene TRBV3-2) with TRBJ2-1, with D tentatively TRBD2 (6 bases). This CDR3 spans 13 amino acids. V was clipped by 4 bases and J by 4 bases, with 8 bases between them. Germline values: CDR1 LGHDT, CDR2 YNNKEL (reference sequence). DNA for the CDR3: TGTGCCAGCAGCCGGGGACTTTACAATGAGCAGTTCTTC. Translating it yields CASSRGLYNEQFF.